These 15 T cell receptor beta chains came from one sample sequenced in a study of blood T cell repertoires in COVID-19. TCRdb's table, derived via immunoSEQ multiplex PCR, lists solely in-frame clones and lacks some. The sample includes 300,000 to 400,000 clones, roughly 91% of them seen just once. The sequencing sample was made of PBMCs or T cells enriched from blood (not recorded which). The receptors derive from a woman between 18 and 29 years old who had recovered from COVID-19.

The gene calls are TRBV27 and TRBJ2-3, with 7 bases lining up with TRBD2. CDR1 and CDR2 from the germline V gene are MNHEY and SMNVEV (reference sequence). V shed 0 bases and J 6 bases; nucleotides not matched to a gene: 3. CDR3 length: 14 amino acids. CDR3 bases: TGTGCCAGCAGTTTATCTACCGGGGGGGATACGCAGTATTTT. The encoded protein is CASSLSTGGDTQYF.

The chain couples TRBV6-4 to TRBJ2-3; 16 nucleotides line up with TRBD2. The CDR3 spans 16 residues. Unmatched junction bases numbered 2, after V lost 4 bases and J lost 4 bases. Looked up from germline, CDR1 is MRHNA and CDR2 is SNTAGT. The CDR3 nucleotides are TGTGCCAGCAGTGCGGGACTAGCGGGGGGGCCAGATACGCAGTATTTT. It is translated as CASSAGLAGGPDTQYF.

V is TRBV6-2 or TRBV6-3 and J is TRBJ2-5, with TRBD2 as a possible D gene (7 bases). Between the trimmed V and J ends, which lost 4 bases and 4 bases, there was a span of 13 bases. Germline V lookup: CDR1 MNHEY, CDR2 SVGEGT. The CDR3 consists of 14 residues. CDR3 region: CASSFTGGGETQYF. The CDR3 DNA follows: TGTGCCAGCAGTTTCACGGGGGGCGGAGAGACCCAGTACTTC.

The chain couples TRBV5-1 to TRBJ2-5; TRBD2 matches at 14 bases. CDR3 length: 16 amino acids. J lost 2 bases, V lost 6 bases, and 6 bases had no gene match. CDR1 is SGHRS, CDR2 YFSETQ, per germline. CDR3 nucleotides: TGCGCCAGCAAGAGACTAGCGGGGGGGTCGCAAGAGACCCAGTACTTC. This encodes CASKRLAGGSQETQYF.

The chain is built from TRBV29-1 and TRBJ2-3, with TRBD1 identical over 9 bases. Looked up from germline, CDR1 is SQVTM and CDR2 is ANQGSEA. J lost 0 bases, V lost 2 bases, and 3 bases had no gene match. The CDR3 covers 15 residues. CDR3 in amino acids: CSVERGQGSTDTQYF. The DNA of the CDR3 is TGCAGCGTTGAAAGGGGACAGGGTAGCACAGATACGCAGTATTTT.

The chain uses TRBV3-1 (or the pseudogene TRBV3-2) and TRBJ1-4; 12 bases are shared with TRBD1. CDR3 length equals 16 residues. The germline gives CDR1 LGHDT, CDR2 YNNKEL (reference sequence). The V and J ends lost 0 bases and 8 bases, in that order; junction bases with no gene match: 4. CDR3 residues: CASSQDAGTGGEKLFF. In DNA, the CDR3 is TGTGCCAGCAGCCAAGACGCGGGGACAGGGGGCGAAAAACTGTTTTTT.

This rearrangement joins TRBV7-6 to TRBJ1-1; 7 nucleotides match TRBD1. V gave up 5 bases and J gave up 2 bases; unmatched junction bases: 8. The germline V gene encodes CDR1 SGHVS and CDR2 FNYEAQ. The CDR3 sequence is 15 residues long. CDR3 nucleotide sequence: TGTGCCAGCAGCCTCTCCGGGACAGCCAACACTGAAGCTTTCTTT. Its protein is CASSLSGTANTEAFF.

The chain combines TRBV4-2 with TRBJ2-1, with 8 bases lining up with TRBD1. Germline lookup yields CDR1 LGHNA and CDR2 YNFKEQ. There are 15 residues in the CDR3. V shed 6 bases and J 3 bases; nucleotides not matched to a gene: 7. The CDR3 DNA reads TGTGCCAGCAGTATATCCAGGGGGCTCTACAATGAGCAGTTCTTC. Its translation is CASSISRGLYNEQFF.

The chain couples TRBV27 to TRBJ2-6, with 9 bases that match TRBD1. V was pared by 3 bases and J by 0 bases, with 12 bases of the junction left unmatched. The germline CDR1 and CDR2 sequences are MNHEY and SMNVEV (reference sequence). The CDR3 consists of 20 residues. This CDR3 reads CASSFRTVQGANSGANVLTF. In DNA, the CDR3 is TGTGCCAGCAGTTTCCGCACCGTACAGGGGGCGAACTCTGGGGCCAACGTCCTGACTTTC.

This sequence joins TRBV29-1 and TRBJ2-7; D is undetermined. This CDR3 has 13 amino acids. Trimming shortened V by 2 bases and J by 3 bases, and 11 bases separated the two germline ends. Germline assignment: CDR1 SQVTM and CDR2 ANQGSEA. The CDR3 sequence: CSVELPYSYEQYF. In DNA form, the CDR3 reads TGCAGCGTTGAACTCCCCTACAGCTACGAGCAGTACTTC.

This clone appeared a few times. This chain joins TRBV27 and TRBJ2-5, with TRBD1 as a possible D gene (5 bases). The CDR3 contains 16 residues. Trimming took 4 bases from V and 2 from J, leaving 17 bases between them. Germline V gives CDR1 MNHEY, CDR2 SMNVEV (reference sequence). CDR3 loop: CASSSGLPAGQETQYF. As DNA, the CDR3 is TGTGCCAGCAGTTCAGGGCTCCCAGCTGGACAAGAGACCCAGTACTTC.

The chain couples TRBV29-1 to TRBJ2-7, with 9 bases matching TRBD1. V was clipped by 0 bases and J by 4 bases; unmatched bases: 1. Germline CDR1 and CDR2: SQVTM and ANQGSEA. The length of the CDR3 is 13 residues. CDR3 nucleotides: TGCAGCGTTGAAGAGGGACAGGGTTACGAGCAGTACTTC. It specifies CSVEEGQGYEQYF.

V gene TRBV5-4 combines with J gene TRBJ1-6; maybe TRBD1 (6 bases). Trimming took off 0 bases at V and 2 bases at J, with 9 bases between the two ends. Germline CDR1 SGHNT, CDR2 YYREEE (reference sequence). The CDR3 is 16 residues long. The CDR3 reads CASSLGQAAYNSPLHF. For the CDR3, the DNA is TGTGCCAGCAGCTTGGGACAGGCCGCCTATAATTCACCCCTCCACTTT.

The CDR3: CASSRGQGGEQYF. As DNA, the CDR3 is TGTGCCAGCAGCCGCGGACAGGGCGGGGAGCAGTACTTC. This chain connects TRBV28 to TRBJ2-7, with 8 bases that match TRBD1. Trimming at V came to 6 bases and at J to 7 bases, leaving 8 bases not matched to a gene. Germline lookup yields CDR1 MDHEN and CDR2 SYDVKM. The CDR3 spans 13 residues.

The chain carries TRBV7-9 and TRBJ2-7; weak D call: TRBD2 (5 bases). The CDR3 has 12 residues. V gave up 5 bases and J gave up 7 bases, with 12 bases separating them. Germline V gene sequence: CDR1 SEHNR, CDR2 FQNEAQ (reference sequence). The CDR3 DNA reads as TGTGCCAGCAGCATGGGAGTCCGGGAGCAGTACTTC. This encodes CASSMGVREQYF.